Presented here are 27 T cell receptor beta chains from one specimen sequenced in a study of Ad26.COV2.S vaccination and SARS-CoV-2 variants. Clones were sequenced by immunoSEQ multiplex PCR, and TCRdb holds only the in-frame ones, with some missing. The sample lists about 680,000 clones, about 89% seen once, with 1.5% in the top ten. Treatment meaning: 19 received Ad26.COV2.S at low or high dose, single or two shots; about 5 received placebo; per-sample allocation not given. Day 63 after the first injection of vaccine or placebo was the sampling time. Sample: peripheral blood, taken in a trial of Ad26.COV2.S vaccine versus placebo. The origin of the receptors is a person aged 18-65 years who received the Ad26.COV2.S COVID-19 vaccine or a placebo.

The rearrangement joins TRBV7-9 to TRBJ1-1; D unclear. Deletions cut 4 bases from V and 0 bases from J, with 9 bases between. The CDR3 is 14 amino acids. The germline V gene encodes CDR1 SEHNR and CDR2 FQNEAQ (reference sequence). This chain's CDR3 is CASSSLGLNTEAFF. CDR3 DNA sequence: TGTGCCAGCAGCTCCCTAGGGTTGAACACTGAAGCTTTCTTT.

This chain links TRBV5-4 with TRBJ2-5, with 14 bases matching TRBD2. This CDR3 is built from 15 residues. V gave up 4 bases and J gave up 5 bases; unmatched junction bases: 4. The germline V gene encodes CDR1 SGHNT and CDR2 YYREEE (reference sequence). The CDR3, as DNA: TGTGCCAGCAGCCGACTAGCGGGGGGGCCCGAGACCCAGTACTTC. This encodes CASSRLAGGPETQYF.

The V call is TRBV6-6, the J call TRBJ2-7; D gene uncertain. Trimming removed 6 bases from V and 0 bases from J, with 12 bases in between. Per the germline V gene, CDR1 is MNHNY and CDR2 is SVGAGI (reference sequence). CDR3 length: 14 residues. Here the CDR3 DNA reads TGTGCCAGCAGCCTCCAGTCCAGCTCCTACGAGCAGTACTTC. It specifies CASSLQSSSYEQYF.

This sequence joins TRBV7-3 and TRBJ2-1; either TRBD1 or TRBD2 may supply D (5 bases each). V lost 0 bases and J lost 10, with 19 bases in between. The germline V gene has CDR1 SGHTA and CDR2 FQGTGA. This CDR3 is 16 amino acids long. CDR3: CASSLTGVSGFGEQFF. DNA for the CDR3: TGTGCCAGCAGCTTAACGGGGGTGTCAGGCTTCGGCGAGCAGTTCTTC.

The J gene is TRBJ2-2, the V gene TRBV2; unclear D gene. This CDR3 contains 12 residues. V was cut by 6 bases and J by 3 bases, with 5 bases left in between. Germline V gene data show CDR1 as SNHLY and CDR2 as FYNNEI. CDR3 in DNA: TGTGCCAGCAGAGACGACACCGGGGAGCTGTTTTTT. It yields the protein CASRDDTGELFF. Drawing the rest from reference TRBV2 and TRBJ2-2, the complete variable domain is EPEVTQTPSHQVTQMGQEVILRCVPISNHLYFYWYRQILGQKVEFLVSFYNNEISEKSEIFDDQFSVERPDGSNFTLKIRSTKLEDSAMYFCASRDDTGELFFGEGSRLTVL.

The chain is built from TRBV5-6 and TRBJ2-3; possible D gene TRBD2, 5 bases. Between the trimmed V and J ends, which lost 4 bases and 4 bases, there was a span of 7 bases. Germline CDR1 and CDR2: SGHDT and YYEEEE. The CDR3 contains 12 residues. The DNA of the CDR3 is TGTGCCAGCAGCCCCGGGGCAGATACGCAGTATTTT. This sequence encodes CASSPGADTQYF. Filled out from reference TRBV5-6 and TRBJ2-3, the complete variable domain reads DAGVTQSPTHLIKTRGQQVTLRCSPKSGHDTVSWYQQALGQGPQFIFQYYEEEERQRGNFPDRFSGHQFPNYSSELNVNALLLGDSALYLCASSPGADTQYFGPGTRLTVL.

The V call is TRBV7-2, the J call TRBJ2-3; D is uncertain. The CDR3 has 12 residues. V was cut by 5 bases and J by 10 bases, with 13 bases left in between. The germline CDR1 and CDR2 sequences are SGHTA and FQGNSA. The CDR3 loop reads CASSPHYPPQYF. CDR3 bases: TGTGCCAGCAGCCCCCACTACCCCCCGCAGTATTTT.

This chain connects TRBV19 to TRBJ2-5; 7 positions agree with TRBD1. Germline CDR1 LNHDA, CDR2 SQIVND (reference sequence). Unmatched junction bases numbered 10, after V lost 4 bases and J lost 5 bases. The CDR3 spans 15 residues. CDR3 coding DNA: TGTGCCAGTAGTAAGGGGGCGAGAGGGGTCGAGACCCAGTACTTC. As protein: CASSKGARGVETQYF.

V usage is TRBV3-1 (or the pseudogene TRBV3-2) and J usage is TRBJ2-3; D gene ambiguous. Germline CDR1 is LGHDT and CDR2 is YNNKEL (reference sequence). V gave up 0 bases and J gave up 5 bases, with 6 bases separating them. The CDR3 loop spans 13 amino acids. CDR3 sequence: CASSQELVDTQYF. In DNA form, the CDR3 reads TGTGCCAGCAGCCAAGAACTGGTAGATACGCAGTATTTT.

CDR3: CASSQAPLGQGSSPLHF. In nucleotides, the CDR3 is TGCGCCAGCAGCCAAGCTCCACTCGGACAGGGGAGTTCACCCCTCCACTTT. The rearrangement links TRBV4-3 to TRBJ1-6, with 9 bases matching TRBD1. The germline CDR1 and CDR2 sequences are LGHNA and YSLEER. V shed 1 base, J shed 9 bases, and the junction held 10 bases outside the gene matches. This CDR3 region has 17 residues.

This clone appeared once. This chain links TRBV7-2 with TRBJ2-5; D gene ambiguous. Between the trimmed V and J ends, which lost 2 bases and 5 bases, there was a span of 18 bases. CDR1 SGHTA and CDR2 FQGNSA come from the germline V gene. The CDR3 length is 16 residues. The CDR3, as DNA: TGTGCCAGCAGCTTATCCGGCGGCCTGCTTTCGGAGACCCAGTACTTC. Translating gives CASSLSGGLLSETQYF.

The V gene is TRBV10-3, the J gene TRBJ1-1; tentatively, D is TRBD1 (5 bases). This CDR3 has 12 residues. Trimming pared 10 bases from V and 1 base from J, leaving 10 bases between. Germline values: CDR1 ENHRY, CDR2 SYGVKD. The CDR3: CATIGQNTEAFF. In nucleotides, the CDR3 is TGTGCCACCATAGGACAGAACACTGAAGCTTTCTTT.

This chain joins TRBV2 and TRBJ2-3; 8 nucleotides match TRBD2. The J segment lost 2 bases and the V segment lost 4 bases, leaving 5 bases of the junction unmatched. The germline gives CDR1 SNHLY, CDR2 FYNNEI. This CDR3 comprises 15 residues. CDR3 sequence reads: CASSVLAGFTDTQYF. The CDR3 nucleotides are TGTGCCAGCAGTGTTTTAGCGGGGTTCACAGATACGCAGTATTTT. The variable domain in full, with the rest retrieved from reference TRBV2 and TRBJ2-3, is EPEVTQTPSHQVTQMGQEVILRCVPISNHLYFYWYRQILGQKVEFLVSFYNNEISEKSEIFDDQFSVERPDGSNFTLKIRSTKLEDSAMYFCASSVLAGFTDTQYFGPGTRLTVL.

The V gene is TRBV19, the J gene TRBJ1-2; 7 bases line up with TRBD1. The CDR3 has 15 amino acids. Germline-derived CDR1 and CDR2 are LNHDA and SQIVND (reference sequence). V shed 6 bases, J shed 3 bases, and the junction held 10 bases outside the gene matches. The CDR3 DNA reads TGTGCCAGTAGGGGATTTGGCGGACAGGACTATGGCTACACCTTC. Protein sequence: CASRGFGGQDYGYTF.

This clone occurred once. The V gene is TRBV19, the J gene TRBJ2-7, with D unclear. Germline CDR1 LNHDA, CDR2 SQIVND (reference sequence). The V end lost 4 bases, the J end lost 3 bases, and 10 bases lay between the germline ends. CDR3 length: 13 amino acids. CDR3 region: CASSSGIGYEQYF. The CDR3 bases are TGTGCCAGTAGTAGTGGAATAGGCTACGAGCAGTACTTC.

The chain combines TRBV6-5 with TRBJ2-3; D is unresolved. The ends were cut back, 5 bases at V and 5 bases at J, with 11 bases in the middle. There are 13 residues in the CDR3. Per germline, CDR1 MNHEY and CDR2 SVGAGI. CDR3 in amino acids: CASSPSMLDTQYF. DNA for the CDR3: TGTGCCAGCAGTCCTTCTATGTTAGATACGCAGTATTTT.

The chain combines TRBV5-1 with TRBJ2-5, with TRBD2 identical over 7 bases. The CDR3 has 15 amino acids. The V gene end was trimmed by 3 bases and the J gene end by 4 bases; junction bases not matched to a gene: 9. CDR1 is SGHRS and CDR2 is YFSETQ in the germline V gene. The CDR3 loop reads CASSSPLAALETQYF. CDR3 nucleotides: TGCGCCAGCAGCTCGCCCCTAGCGGCCCTAGAGACCCAGTACTTC.

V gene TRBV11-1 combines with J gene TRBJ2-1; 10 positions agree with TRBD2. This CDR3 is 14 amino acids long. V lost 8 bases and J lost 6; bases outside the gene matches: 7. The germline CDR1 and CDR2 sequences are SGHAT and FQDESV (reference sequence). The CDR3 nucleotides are TGTGCCAGCGCGGGGCCTAGCGGGAGCAATGAGCAGTTCTTC. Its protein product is CASAGPSGSNEQFF.

The CDR3 DNA reads TGTGCCACCAGTGATTTTGAGACAGACGTCTATGGCTACACCTTC. Its protein product is CATSDFETDVYGYTF. The chain employs TRBV24-1 and TRBJ1-2, with D maybe TRBD1 (5 bases). The ends were cut back, 1 base at V and 4 bases at J, with 12 bases in the middle. Per the germline V gene, CDR1 is KGHDR and CDR2 is SFDVKD. This CDR3 comprises 15 residues.

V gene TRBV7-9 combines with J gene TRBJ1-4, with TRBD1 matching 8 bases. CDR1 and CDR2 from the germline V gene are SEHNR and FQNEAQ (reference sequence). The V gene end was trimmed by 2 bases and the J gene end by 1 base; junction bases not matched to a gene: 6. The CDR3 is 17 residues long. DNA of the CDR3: TGTGCCAGCAGCTTATGGGACAGGTTACTAACTAATGAAAAACTGTTTTTT. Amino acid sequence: CASSLWDRLLTNEKLFF.

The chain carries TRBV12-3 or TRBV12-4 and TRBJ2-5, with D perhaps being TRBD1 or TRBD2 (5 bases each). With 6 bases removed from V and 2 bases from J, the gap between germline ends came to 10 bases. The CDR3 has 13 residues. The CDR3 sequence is CASSWDRQETQYF. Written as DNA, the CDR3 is TGTGCCAGCAGCTGGGACCGTCAAGAGACCCAGTACTTC.

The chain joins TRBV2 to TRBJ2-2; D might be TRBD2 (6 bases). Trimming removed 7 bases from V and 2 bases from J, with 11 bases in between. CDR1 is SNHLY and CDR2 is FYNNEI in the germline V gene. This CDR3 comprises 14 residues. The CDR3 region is CASMTGVNTGELFF. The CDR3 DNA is TGTGCCAGCATGACGGGAGTAAACACCGGGGAGCTGTTTTTT.

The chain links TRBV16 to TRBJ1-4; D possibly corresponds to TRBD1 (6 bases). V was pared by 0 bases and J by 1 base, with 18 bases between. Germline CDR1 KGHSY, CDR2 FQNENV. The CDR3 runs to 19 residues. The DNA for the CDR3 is TGTGCCAGCAGCCAATCGATTCTGACAGGCTTCGGAACTAATGAAAAACTGTTTTTT. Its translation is CASSQSILTGFGTNEKLFF. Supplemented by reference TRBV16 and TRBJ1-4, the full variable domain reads GEEVAQTPKHLVRGEGQKAKLYCAPIKGHSYVFWYQQVLKNEFKFLISFQNENVFDETGMPKERFSAKCLPNSPCSLEIQATKLEDSAVYFCASSQSILTGFGTNEKLFFGSGTQLSVL.

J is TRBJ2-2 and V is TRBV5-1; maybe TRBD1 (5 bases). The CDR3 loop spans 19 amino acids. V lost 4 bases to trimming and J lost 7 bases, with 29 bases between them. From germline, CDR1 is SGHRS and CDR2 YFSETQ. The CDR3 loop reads CASSPAKPREQERSGELFF. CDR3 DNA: TGCGCCAGCAGCCCGGCAAAACCACGCGAACAGGAAAGGAGCGGGGAGCTGTTTTTT.

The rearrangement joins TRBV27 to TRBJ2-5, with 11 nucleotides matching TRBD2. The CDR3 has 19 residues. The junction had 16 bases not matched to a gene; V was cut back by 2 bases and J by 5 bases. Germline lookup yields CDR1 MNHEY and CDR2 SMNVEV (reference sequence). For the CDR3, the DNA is TGTGCCAGCAGTTTAGGTGGCCTAGCGGGGGGTCCTTGGATGGAGACCCAGTACTTC. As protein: CASSLGGLAGGPWMETQYF.

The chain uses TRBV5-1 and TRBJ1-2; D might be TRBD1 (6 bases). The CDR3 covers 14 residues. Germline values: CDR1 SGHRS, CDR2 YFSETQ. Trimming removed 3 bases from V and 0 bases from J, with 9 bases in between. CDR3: CASSSRTANYGYTF. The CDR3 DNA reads TGCGCCAGCAGCTCAAGGACAGCTAACTATGGCTACACCTTC.

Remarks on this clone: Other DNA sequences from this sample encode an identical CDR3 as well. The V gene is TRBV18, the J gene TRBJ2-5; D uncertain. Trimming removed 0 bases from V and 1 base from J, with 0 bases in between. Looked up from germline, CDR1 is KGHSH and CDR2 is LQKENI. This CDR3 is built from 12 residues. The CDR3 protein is CASSPPQETQYF. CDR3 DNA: TGTGCCAGCTCACCACCCCAAGAGACCCAGTACTTC. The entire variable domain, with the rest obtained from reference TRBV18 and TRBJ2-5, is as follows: NAGVMQNPRHLVRRRGQEARLRCSPMKGHSHVYWYRQLPEEGLKFMVYLQKENIIDESGMPKERFSAEFPKEGPSILRIQQVVRGDSAAYFCASSPPQETQYFGPGTRLLVL.